Sequencing of this TCR beta chain was carried out in a study of blood T cell repertoires in COVID-19 (dated by TCRdb to 2020 to 2021). Describing the broader study: The collaborator samples originated in the United States, Italy and Spain and spanned the acute and convalescent phases of COVID-19. The prospective study material was composed of cDNA or gDNA derived from T cells, B-cell-depleted T cells, or PBMCs. The dataset comprised deeply sampled blood TCRbeta repertoires from subjects exposed to, actively infected with, or recovered from COVID-19. The repertoires were released in a freely available public database intended as a resource for research on the immune response to SARS-CoV-2. The samples were drawn from the first 160 participants of the ongoing ImmuneRACE study and from under 1,500 subjects provided by 6 global collaborators. Sample metadata almost always included a de-identified subject ID, COVID-19 status, age in years and sex. Where available, HLA class I and class II types were taken from metadata supplied by the sample provider and were not determined by assay-based typing.

Its CDR3 holds 14 amino acids, cysteine through phenylalanine. The only DNA kept is the CDR3, 42 bases in frame from the first base. Clipping removes 5 bases from V and 5 bases from J, with 6 as the unmatched junction base count. CDR1 and CDR2 (SGHTA, FQGNSA) derive from the germline V gene. Each collaborating institution followed its own protocols to collect whole blood in K2EDTA tubes. For TCRbeta analysis, collaborators shipped samples as frozen whole blood, isolated PBMCs, or DNA extracted from either of those sample types. On the study overall, not on this receptor specifically: How much clinical and demographic metadata was included differed by source and by participant, and the metadata was provided uncurated.

The immunoSEQ Assay, a bias-controlled multiplex PCR, was used to amplify TCRbeta CDR3 regions from genomic DNA. The original pipeline was this. Nucleated cell counts per sample were estimated from amplification of reference gene primers within the assay. Sequence reads were collapsed and filtered to measure the absolute abundance of every unique TCRbeta CDR3 rearrangement. Productive Simpson clonality was computed per sample as the square root of Simpson's diversity index over productive rearrangements. TCRdb took over this immuneACCESS table, retaining in-frame rearrangements with V and J assigned. Such tables are incomplete; in checked studies, under half of the missing clones stem from an unresolved V gene, and the remainder is unexplained. The D gene and trimming were derived from the DNA, and the V and J assignments and clone size from that table. The sample table shows under 400,000 clones, and around 91% are seen once. The ten largest clones represent 5% to 8.5% of the sample.

A word on this clone: Which antigen it targets is not known. Per-base quality was not reported, and no clone a single base away is much larger than it.

Specimen: peripheral blood. The receptor's source is a man between 18 and 29 years old with active or convalescent COVID-19. The chain is made from TRBV7-2 and TRBJ2-5; the junction holds 9 bases that match TRBD1. This receptor has the CDR3 CASSGDRAVETQYF. In nucleotide form, the sequence is TGTGCCAGCAGCGGGGACAGGGCCGTTGAGACCCAGTACTTC.